These 24 T cell receptor beta chains originate from one sample sequenced in a study of cytomegalovirus exposure and HLA in healthy donors. Measured with immunoSEQ multiplex PCR; TCRdb has only the in-frame clones, and not every one. Among roughly 130,000 clones listed, around 85% were seen once. Sequences were obtained from PBMCs. The receptors here all came from a man aged 18 to 35 in good health and CMV-seronegative.

The rearrangement uses TRBV19 and TRBJ2-3; D unclear. This CDR3 contains 12 residues. V lost 4 bases, J lost 4 bases, and 6 bases lay in between. The germline gives CDR1 LNHDA, CDR2 SQIVND (reference sequence). The CDR3 bases are TGTGCCAGTAGTACCAATGCAGATACGCAGTATTTT. Residues: CASSTNADTQYF.

The chain is built from TRBV10-2 and TRBJ1-5; 7 bases agree with TRBD1. The V gene's germline CDR1 is WSHSY and CDR2 SAAADI. V gave up 2 bases and J gave up 1 base; unmatched junction bases: 8. The CDR3 spans 17 residues. The CDR3 DNA is TGCGCCAGCAGTGAGGAAAGGGGGCTGAGGAGCAATCAGCCCCAGCATTTT. This codes for CASSEERGLRSNQPQHF.

The chain uses TRBV30 and TRBJ2-2, with 11 positions matching TRBD1. CDR3 length: 13 residues. Trimming cost V 7 bases and J 7 bases; bases outside gene matches: 5. Germline loops: CDR1 GTSNPN, CDR2 SVGIG (reference sequence). CDR3 coding DNA: TGTGCCTTGGGACAGGGGGAAGTCGGGGAGCTGTTTTTT. This encodes CALGQGEVGELFF. The full variable domain, its missing parts supplied by reference TRBV30 and TRBJ2-2, is SQTIHQWPATLVQPVGSPLSLECTVEGTSNPNLYWYRQAAGRGLQLLFYSVGIGQISSEVPQNLSASRPQDRQFILSSKKLLLSDSGFYLCALGQGEVGELFFGEGSRLTVL.

This chain links TRBV23-1 with TRBJ2-1; 8 bases agree with TRBD2. TRBV23-1 is an ORF, with its function uncertain. With V trimmed by 4 bases and J by 4 bases, 12 bases remained unmatched. CDR3 length: 17 residues. The CDR3 spells CASSPSIGGRPYNEQFF. The CDR3 DNA is TGCGCCAGCAGTCCTTCGATAGGCGGGAGGCCTTACAATGAGCAGTTCTTC.

The chain is built from TRBV20-1 and TRBJ2-7; D not certain. V was pared by 2 bases and J by 5 bases, with 4 bases between. This CDR3 comprises 10 residues. Germline lookup yields CDR1 DFQATT and CDR2 SNEGSKA (reference sequence). The CDR3 is CSARYDEQYF. The CDR3 DNA reads TGCAGTGCTAGATATGACGAGCAGTACTTC.

This chain joins TRBV11-2 and TRBJ1-1; 8 bases are a match to TRBD1. The length of the CDR3 is 14 residues. With 4 bases clipped from V and 5 bases from J, the junction kept 6 bases outside the gene matches. The germline V gene has CDR1 SGHAT and CDR2 FQNNGV. The CDR3 DNA is TGTGCCAGCAGCTCACAGGGGGTGGGTACTGAAGCTTTCTTT. As protein: CASSSQGVGTEAFF.

The J gene is TRBJ1-1, the V gene TRBV4-1; the match to TRBD1 covers 7 bases. Losses at the gene ends were 1 base for V and 11 bases for J; bases not matched to a gene: 7. Germline CDR1 is MGHRA and CDR2 is YSYEKL. The CDR3 contains 13 residues. The CDR3 nucleotides are TGCGCCAGCAGCCAAGGGGACAGAGGACGGGCTTTCTTT. Its translation: CASSQGDRGRAFF.

This rearrangement joins TRBV4-3 to TRBJ2-3; 7 bases fit TRBD2. V lost 8 bases, J lost 0 bases, and 5 bases stayed unmatched. CDR1 is LGHNA, CDR2 YSLEER, per germline. This CDR3 spans 14 amino acids. This chain's CDR3 is CASSRGGSTDTQYF. The CDR3 DNA follows: TGCGCCAGCTCCCGGGGAGGGAGCACAGATACGCAGTATTTT.

The rearrangement joins TRBV13 to TRBJ2-2; D is unresolved. Germline V gene lookup returns CDR1 PRHDT and CDR2 FYEKMQ (reference sequence). CDR3 size: 13 residues. V was cut by 6 bases and J by 7 bases, with 12 bases left in between. The CDR3 DNA reads as TGTGCCAGCAGGCTAAATAGAGGCGGGGAGCTGTTTTTT. Residues: CASRLNRGGELFF. The whole variable domain, remainder taken from reference TRBV13 and TRBJ2-2, is AAGVIQSPRHLIKEKRETATLKCYPIPRHDTVYWYQQGPGQDPQFLISFYEKMQSDKGSIPDRFSAQQFSDYHSELNMSSLELGDSALYFCASRLNRGGELFFGEGSRLTVL.

The chain carries TRBV28 and TRBJ1-1, with D perhaps matching TRBD1 (5 bases). CDR1 is MDHEN and CDR2 is SYDVKM in the germline V gene. This CDR3 is 13 amino acids long. Trimming removed 4 bases at V and 6 bases at J, with 12 bases between. CDR3 protein: CASSSGQTPEAFF. The CDR3 coding sequence is TGTGCCAGCAGTTCAGGACAAACCCCTGAAGCTTTCTTT.

The chain is built from TRBV5-1 and TRBJ2-1, with TRBD1 as a possible D gene (6 bases). Trimming removed 4 bases from V and 9 bases from J, with 17 bases in between. Germline loops: CDR1 SGHRS, CDR2 YFSETQ. This CDR3 has 14 amino acids. The CDR3 region is CASSPEWGLREQFF. CDR3 DNA sequence: TGCGCCAGCAGCCCCGAGTGGGGGCTACGTGAGCAGTTCTTC.

This clone was counted a single time. V usage is TRBV30 and J usage is TRBJ2-2, with 8 nucleotides matching TRBD1. After removal of 7 bases from V and 9 bases from J, the junction contained 13 bases not matched to a gene. Germline V CDR1 and CDR2: GTSNPN, SVGIG (reference sequence). CDR3 size: 14 residues. In DNA form, the CDR3 reads TGTGCCTCCAAACCCCTTGACAGGGGTAGGGAGCTGTTTTTT. Its translation is CASKPLDRGRELFF.

The chain is built from TRBV30 and TRBJ2-3, with D perhaps TRBD1 (6 bases). Germline CDR1 reads GTSNPN; CDR2 reads SVGIG (reference sequence). This CDR3 contains 12 residues. V lost 2 bases and J lost 6, with 9 bases in between. The CDR3 sequence: CAWSLTGDTQYF. The CDR3, as DNA: TGTGCCTGGAGTCTGACAGGTGATACGCAGTATTTT.

The chain uses TRBV7-8 and TRBJ1-5; D remains unclear. This CDR3 has 17 residues. Per germline, CDR1 SGHVS and CDR2 FQNEAQ. Trimming took off 1 base at V and 4 bases at J, with 17 bases between the two ends. The CDR3 bases are TGTGCCAGCAGCTTAGTGGTTGGGTCGACTCTTAATCAGCCCCAGCATTTT. Its protein is CASSLVVGSTLNQPQHF.

The rearrangement uses TRBV2 and TRBJ1-5; possibly TRBD1 for D (5 bases). With 6 bases removed from V and 5 bases from J, the gap between germline ends came to 14 bases. Germline loops: CDR1 SNHLY, CDR2 FYNNEI. This CDR3 contains 14 residues. CDR3 sequence reads: CASSPRGGDQPQHF. Written as DNA, the CDR3 is TGTGCCAGCAGCCCGCGGGGGGGGGATCAGCCCCAGCATTTT. The whole variable domain, filled in from reference TRBV2 and TRBJ1-5, reads EPEVTQTPSHQVTQMGQEVILRCVPISNHLYFYWYRQILGQKVEFLVSFYNNEISEKSEIFDDQFSVERPDGSNFTLKIRSTKLEDSAMYFCASSPRGGDQPQHFGDGTRLSIL.

This clone has a handful of counts. The chain links TRBV11-2 to TRBJ2-7, with 10 bases matching TRBD2. Germline values: CDR1 SGHAT, CDR2 FQNNGV. J gave up 12 bases and V 3 bases, and 14 bases lay outside the gene matches. This CDR3 is built from 15 residues. This CDR3 reads CASSFSRTSGIGMYF. DNA for the CDR3: TGTGCCAGCAGCTTTTCGCGGACTAGCGGCATCGGAATGTACTTC.

This chain joins TRBV19 and TRBJ1-5, with a weak D call TRBD1 (6 bases). The germline V gene has CDR1 LNHDA and CDR2 SQIVND (reference sequence). Trimming left V 5 bases short and J 4 bases short, with 12 bases between. There are 14 residues in the CDR3. The CDR3 spells CASSSDRLNQPQHF. CDR3 in DNA: TGTGCCAGTAGTTCCGACAGGTTGAATCAGCCCCAGCATTTT.

This chain joins TRBV7-9 and TRBJ2-7, with 11 bases fitting TRBD2. Germline CDR1 is SEHNR and CDR2 is FQNEAQ (reference sequence). The trim removed 4 bases at V and 3 bases at J, leaving 14 bases unmatched. The CDR3 runs to 18 residues. The CDR3 region has the DNA TGTGCCAGCAGCTCAGTGCGGGAGGGACTAGCGGCCCGCTACGAGCAGTACTTC. It yields the protein CASSSVREGLAARYEQYF.

This sequence joins TRBV2 and TRBJ2-5, with TRBD2 matching 11 bases. The CDR3 loop spans 15 amino acids. The V gene's germline CDR1 is SNHLY and CDR2 FYNNEI. With 7 bases clipped from V and 2 bases from J, the junction kept 6 bases outside the gene matches. This CDR3 is CASNPGLAAQETQYF. In DNA form, the CDR3 reads TGTGCCAGCAATCCGGGACTAGCGGCACAAGAGACCCAGTACTTC.

V and J are TRBV27 and TRBJ1-1, with 7 bases that match TRBD1. V shed 5 bases, J shed 3 bases, and the junction held 6 bases outside the gene matches. Germline CDR1 and CDR2: MNHEY and SMNVEV (reference sequence). CDR3 length: 14 residues. Here the CDR3 reads CASSLQGWDTEAFF. The CDR3 DNA is TGTGCCAGCAGTCTACAGGGGTGGGACACTGAAGCTTTCTTT.

This chain joins TRBV4-1 and TRBJ1-2, with TRBD1 as a possible D gene (5 bases). The V end lost 4 bases, the J end lost 6 bases, and 27 bases lay between the germline ends. CDR1 and CDR2 (germline): MGHRA, YSYEKL. This CDR3 is built from 18 residues. This chain's CDR3 is CASSLPGGTDRLADGYTF. The CDR3 DNA reads TGCGCCAGCAGCCTCCCTGGAGGGACGGATAGGCTTGCCGATGGCTACACCTTC.

V usage is TRBV28 and J usage is TRBJ1-4; 7 nucleotides match TRBD1. V shed 4 bases and J 1 base; nucleotides not matched to a gene: 6. Germline loops: CDR1 MDHEN, CDR2 SYDVKM. The CDR3 is 16 residues long. CDR3 sequence (DNA): TGTGCCAGCAGTTCGACAGGGCTTGGAACTAATGAAAAACTGTTTTTT. It yields the protein CASSSTGLGTNEKLFF.

The chain links TRBV7-2 to TRBJ2-1, with D hard to call. Trimming removed 5 bases at V and 9 bases at J, with 14 bases between. From germline, CDR1 is SGHTA and CDR2 FQGNSA. The CDR3 totals 13 residues. CDR3 nucleotides: TGTGCCAGCAGCCAACCCTCCGCGCGTGAGCAGTTCTTC. Amino acids: CASSQPSAREQFF. The full variable domain, with the rest looked up from reference TRBV7-2 and TRBJ2-1, is GAGVSQSPSNKVTEKGKDVELRCDPISGHTALYWYRQSLGQGLEFLIYFQGNSAPDKSGLPSDRFSAERTGGSVSTLTIQRTQQEDSAVYLCASSQPSAREQFFGPGTRLTVL.

The chain joins TRBV28 to TRBJ2-5; D might be TRBD2 (5 bases). Per the germline V gene, CDR1 is MDHEN and CDR2 is SYDVKM. The V gene lost 4 bases and the J gene lost 5 bases, with 20 bases spanning the gap. The CDR3 spans 16 residues. CDR3 bases: TGTGCCAGCAGTTCTCCCGACGGCGGGCCGTCCGAGACCCAGTACTTC. Amino acid sequence: CASSSPDGGPSETQYF.